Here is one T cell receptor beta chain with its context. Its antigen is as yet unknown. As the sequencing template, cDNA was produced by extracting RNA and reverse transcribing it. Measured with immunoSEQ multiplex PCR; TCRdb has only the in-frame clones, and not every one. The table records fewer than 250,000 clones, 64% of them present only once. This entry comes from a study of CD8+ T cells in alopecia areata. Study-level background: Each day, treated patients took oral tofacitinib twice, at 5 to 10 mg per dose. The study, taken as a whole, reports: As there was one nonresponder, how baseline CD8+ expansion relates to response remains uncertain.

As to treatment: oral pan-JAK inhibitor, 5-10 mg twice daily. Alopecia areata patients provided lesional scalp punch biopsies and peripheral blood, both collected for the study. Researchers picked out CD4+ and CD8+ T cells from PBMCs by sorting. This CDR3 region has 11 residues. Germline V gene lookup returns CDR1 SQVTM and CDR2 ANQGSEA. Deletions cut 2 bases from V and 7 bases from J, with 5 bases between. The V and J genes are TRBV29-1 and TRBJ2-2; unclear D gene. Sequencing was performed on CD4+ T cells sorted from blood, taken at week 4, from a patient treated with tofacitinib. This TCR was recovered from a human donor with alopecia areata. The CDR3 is CSVENIGELFF. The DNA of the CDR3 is TGCAGCGTTGAAAATATCGGGGAGCTGTTTTTT.